This entry lists 27 T cell receptor beta chains sequenced from one sample in a study of STAT3 mutations in large granular lymphocyte leukemia. Study observations and caveats: Every T-LGLL patient had at least one immunodominant TCRbeta clonotype.

Assay: immunoSEQ multiplex PCR; the TCRdb copy retains only in-frame clones and omits some. The repertoire holds around 1,900 clones, with roughly 60% as singletons. Their recognized antigens are unknown. Sequencing was done on a sample of peripheral blood mononuclear cells. The receptors derive from a man aged 50-60 years with T-cell large granular lymphocyte leukemia. Some clones in this sample may be carry-over from other donors' samples.

The J gene is TRBJ1-5, the V gene TRBV6-5; no clear D. The CDR3 sequence is 15 residues long. The germline CDR1 and CDR2 sequences are MNHEY and SVGAGI. V dropped 6 bases and J dropped 2 bases, with 14 bases sitting between them. The CDR3 loop is CASRADGEGNQPQHF. CDR3 coding DNA: TGTGCCAGCAGGGCCGACGGTGAGGGCAATCAGCCCCAGCATTTT.

This chain links TRBV18 with TRBJ1-3; no clear D. The CDR3 spans 15 residues. V was shortened by 2 bases and J by 0 bases, with 8 bases between the two germline ends. The germline CDR1 and CDR2 sequences are KGHSH and LQKENI. The chain's CDR3 is CASSPEVFSGNTIYF. The CDR3 nucleotides read TGTGCCAGCTCACCAGAAGTTTTCTCTGGAAACACCATATATTTT.

The chain is built from TRBV5-1 and TRBJ1-6; D may be TRBD1 (5 bases). CDR1 and CDR2 (germline): SGHRS, YFSETQ. The V and J ends lost 1 base and 10 bases respectively, with 15 bases between them. The CDR3 length is 15 residues. This CDR3 is CASSLIGTGGSPLHF. CDR3 sequence (DNA): TGCGCCAGCAGCTTGATTGGGACTGGGGGATCACCCCTCCACTTT. Looking up the rest from reference TRBV5-1 and TRBJ1-6 gives the full variable domain: KAGVTQTPRYLIKTRGQQVTLSCSPISGHRSVSWYQQTPGQGLQFLFEYFSETQRNKGNFPGRFSGRQFSNSRSEMNVSTLELGDSALYLCASSLIGTGGSPLHFGNGTRLTVT.

V usage is TRBV18 and J usage is TRBJ2-7, with 9 nucleotides matching TRBD2. The CDR3 is 15 residues long. Germline loops: CDR1 KGHSH, CDR2 LQKENI. Trimming removed 2 bases from V and 1 base from J; junction bases left unmatched: 3. CDR3 sequence reads: CASSPWSGGSYEQYF. The CDR3, as DNA: TGTGCCAGCTCACCATGGAGCGGGGGGTCCTACGAGCAGTACTTC.

The chain carries TRBV4-3 and TRBJ2-3, with 7 bases identical to TRBD2. The trim removed 0 bases at V and 7 bases at J, leaving 4 bases unmatched. This CDR3 region has 14 residues. Germline assignment: CDR1 LGHNA and CDR2 YSLEER. The CDR3 loop reads CASSQDEGTNTQYF. DNA of the CDR3: TGCGCCAGCAGCCAAGATGAAGGGACTAATACGCAGTATTTT.

V and J are TRBV30 and TRBJ2-7; tentatively, D is TRBD2 (6 bases). Germline values: CDR1 GTSNPN, CDR2 SVGIG (reference sequence). This CDR3 is built from 13 residues. V was cut by 3 bases and J by 2 bases, with 11 bases left in between. This chain's CDR3 is CAWRARGAYEQYF. As DNA, the CDR3 is TGTGCCTGGAGGGCACGCGGGGCCTACGAGCAGTACTTC. Variable domain in full (rest from reference TRBV30 and TRBJ2-7): SQTIHQWPATLVQPVGSPLSLECTVEGTSNPNLYWYRQAAGRGLQLLFYSVGIGQISSEVPQNLSASRPQDRQFILSSKKLLLSDSGFYLCAWRARGAYEQYFGPGTRLTVT.

The chain recombines TRBV18 with TRBJ2-7; 8 bases map to TRBD1. The CDR3 spans 14 residues. Germline assignment: CDR1 KGHSH and CDR2 LQKENI. V shed 2 bases and J 3 bases; nucleotides not matched to a gene: 3. The CDR3 sequence: CASSPIGQGYEQYF. CDR3 DNA sequence: TGTGCCAGCTCACCAATTGGACAGGGCTACGAGCAGTACTTC.

This sequence joins TRBV9 and TRBJ2-3; 8 nucleotides line up with TRBD2. The trim removed 0 bases at V and 2 bases at J, leaving 8 bases unmatched. Germline V gene lookup returns CDR1 SGDLS and CDR2 YYNGEE. The CDR3 runs to 17 residues. CDR3 sequence reads: CASSVASSGDPTDTQYF. As DNA, the CDR3 is TGTGCCAGCAGCGTAGCTAGTAGCGGGGACCCCACAGATACGCAGTATTTT.

The chain recombines TRBV7-6 with TRBJ2-1; no reliable D call. Trimming took off 5 bases at V and 12 bases at J, with 17 bases between the two ends. Germline V gene sequence: CDR1 SGHVS, CDR2 FNYEAQ. CDR3 length: 13 residues. The CDR3 reads CASSPNEASAQFF. For the CDR3, the DNA is TGTGCCAGCAGCCCCAATGAGGCGAGTGCGCAGTTCTTC.

Relative to its sample, this clone is large. This chain links TRBV27 with TRBJ2-7, with 7 bases identical to TRBD2. The CDR3 totals 13 residues. Germline V CDR1 and CDR2: MNHEY, SMNVEV (reference sequence). With V trimmed by 2 bases and J by 6 bases, 4 bases remained unmatched. In DNA form, the CDR3 reads TGTGCCAGCAGTTTAGCGGGGGTTTCCGAGCAGTACTTC. This encodes CASSLAGVSEQYF.

The chain has TRBV27 and TRBJ2-1; TRBD2 is a possible D gene (5 bases). This CDR3 is 14 amino acids long. Deletions cut 3 bases from V and 7 bases from J, with 13 bases between. Germline CDR1 is MNHEY and CDR2 is SMNVEV (reference sequence). The CDR3 spells CASSFYQRENEQFF. The CDR3 DNA follows: TGTGCCAGCAGTTTCTATCAGAGGGAGAATGAGCAGTTCTTC.

The chain recombines TRBV7-2 with TRBJ2-7; 13 bases align to TRBD2. Germline V CDR1 and CDR2: SGHTA, FQGNSA. V shed 1 base, J shed 0 bases, and the junction held 9 bases outside the gene matches. The CDR3 runs to 19 residues. The CDR3 region is CASSLVFGTSGISSYEQYF. The CDR3 region has the DNA TGTGCCAGCAGCTTAGTTTTCGGGACTAGCGGGATCTCCTCCTACGAGCAGTACTTC.

This clone ranks as hyperexpanded. The chain recombines TRBV5-8 with TRBJ1-2, with D possibly TRBD1 on 5 matching bases. The germline gives CDR1 SGHTS, CDR2 YDEGEE. Trimming left V 0 bases short and J 8 bases short, with 14 bases between. The length of the CDR3 is 14 residues. The CDR3 nucleotides read TGTGCCAGCAGCTTGGGGGGCCTGAGGGTCGGCTACACCTTC. Protein product: CASSLGGLRVGYTF.

This clone was observed a few times. The chain combines TRBV18 with TRBJ2-2, with unresolved D. This CDR3 has 11 amino acids. CDR1 and CDR2 from the germline V gene are KGHSH and LQKENI. Between the trimmed V and J ends, which lost 8 bases and 7 bases, there was a span of 8 bases. This chain's CDR3 is CASPLGGELFF. In DNA, the CDR3 is TGTGCCAGCCCCCTTGGCGGGGAGCTGTTTTTT.

The rearrangement links TRBV2 to TRBJ2-4; either TRBD1 or TRBD2 may supply D (6 bases each). Germline-derived CDR1 and CDR2 are SNHLY and FYNNEI. CDR3 size: 14 residues. Trimming removed 6 bases from V and 2 bases from J, with 11 bases in between. CDR3: CASSGGQTKNIQYF. The CDR3 DNA follows: TGTGCCAGCAGCGGGGGACAAACCAAAAACATTCAGTACTTC.

This rearrangement joins TRBV5-1 to TRBJ2-5; 7 bases are shared with TRBD2. CDR1 SGHRS and CDR2 YFSETQ come from the germline V gene. V lost 0 bases to trimming and J lost 3 bases; unmatched junction nucleotides: 5. The CDR3 runs to 15 residues. CDR3 in amino acids: CASSLVWGGEETQYF. In nucleotides, the CDR3 is TGCGCCAGCAGCTTGGTCTGGGGAGGGGAAGAGACCCAGTACTTC.

The chain's CDR3 is CASVYLVRGGRYTF. Here the CDR3 DNA reads TGTGCCAGCGTATACCTCGTGCGCGGTGGACGCTACACCTTC. The chain joins TRBV6-6 to TRBJ1-2; D not certain. Germline loops: CDR1 MNHNY, CDR2 SVGAGI (reference sequence). CDR3 length: 14 amino acids. V lost 8 bases and J lost 9, with 22 bases in between.

This clone has more than one count but fewer than ten. This rearrangement joins TRBV4-1 to TRBJ1-3, with D hard to call. With 0 bases removed from V and 0 bases from J, the gap between germline ends came to 9 bases. Per germline, CDR1 MGHRA and CDR2 YSYEKL. The CDR3 contains 16 residues. The CDR3 bases are TGCGCCAGCAGCCAAGATGGGCCGAGCTCTGGAAACACCATATATTTT. It specifies CASSQDGPSSGNTIYF.

This clone ranks as medium-sized. The V and J genes are TRBV5-1 and TRBJ1-6; D uncertain. CDR1 is SGHRS and CDR2 is YFSETQ in the germline V gene. The length of the CDR3 is 17 residues. Trimming took 7 bases from V and 9 from J, leaving 26 bases between them. The CDR3 DNA reads TGCGCCAGCTGCTATGTCCCGGGGTCGACCCCTCGTTCACCCCTCCACTTT. Amino acids: CASCYVPGSTPRSPLHF. The complete variable domain, with remaining parts taken from reference TRBV5-1 and TRBJ1-6, reads KAGVTQTPRYLIKTRGQQVTLSCSPISGHRSVSWYQQTPGQGLQFLFEYFSETQRNKGNFPGRFSGRQFSNSRSEMNVSTLELGDSALYLCASCYVPGSTPRSPLHFGNGTRLTVT.

This sequence joins TRBV18 and TRBJ1-1; TRBD1 is a possible D gene (5 bases). The germline V and J ends were trimmed by 5 bases and 5 bases, with 15 bases remaining between them. Per the germline V gene, CDR1 is KGHSH and CDR2 is LQKENI. The CDR3 runs 14 residues. CDR3 region: CASSMVQGGTEAFF. CDR3 bases: TGTGCCAGCTCAATGGTCCAGGGAGGAACTGAAGCTTTCTTT.

The chain carries TRBV10-3 and TRBJ2-7; 10 bases match TRBD1. With 5 bases clipped from V and 2 bases from J, the junction kept 9 bases outside the gene matches. The CDR3 covers 16 residues. In germline, CDR1 is ENHRY, CDR2 SYGVKD. The CDR3 here is CAISTKGTGEPYEQYF. For the CDR3, the DNA is TGTGCCATCAGTACAAAAGGGACAGGGGAGCCCTACGAGCAGTACTTC.

This clone is a singleton in its sample. The chain combines TRBV6-6 with TRBJ2-7; weak D call: TRBD1 (5 bases). V shed 6 bases and J shed 2 bases, with 11 bases lying between them. This CDR3 has 13 amino acids. Germline V gene data show CDR1 as MNHNY and CDR2 as SVGAGI (reference sequence). This CDR3 is CASSRQTPYEQYF. Written as DNA, the CDR3 is TGTGCCAGCAGCAGACAGACCCCCTACGAGCAGTACTTC.

This clone came up a few times. The rearrangement uses TRBV12-5 and TRBJ2-7; D possibly uses TRBD1 or TRBD2 (5 bases each). This CDR3 is 16 amino acids long. CDR1 is LGHNT and CDR2 is FRNRAP in the germline V gene. The V and J ends lost 5 bases and 3 bases respectively, with 20 bases between them. For the CDR3, the DNA is TGTGCTAGTGGTCACATACCGGGACGCTACCGCTACGAGCAGTACTTC. Translating it yields CASGHIPGRYRYEQYF.

This rearrangement joins TRBV5-1 to TRBJ2-7; D remains unclear. The CDR3 extends over 14 amino acids. Germline assignment: CDR1 SGHRS and CDR2 YFSETQ. Trimming took 2 bases from V and 2 from J, leaving 11 bases between them. The CDR3 sequence is CASSLTSGTYEQYF. The CDR3 bases are TGCGCCAGCAGCTTAACGTCCGGCACCTACGAGCAGTACTTC.

This clone occurred a few times. One base separates it from a far larger clone, so it is likely a read error. This chain links TRBV5-8 with TRBJ1-2; tentative D call: TRBD1 (5 bases). CDR3 length: 14 amino acids. Germline V lookup: CDR1 SGHTS, CDR2 YDEGEE. Between the trimmed V and J ends, which lost 0 bases and 8 bases, there was a span of 14 bases. This chain's CDR3 is CASSLGGLGVGYTF. CDR3 coding DNA: TGTGCCAGCAGCTTGGGGGGCCTGGGGGTCGGCTACACCTTC.

J is TRBJ2-3 and V is TRBV27, with a possible D match to TRBD1 (6 bases). Deletions cut 6 bases from V and 9 bases from J, with 13 bases between. Germline CDR1 MNHEY, CDR2 SMNVEV (reference sequence). CDR3 length equals 12 residues. The CDR3 region has the DNA TGTGCCAGCAGCCCGACAGGTCTGACGCAGTATTTT. The encoded protein is CASSPTGLTQYF.

This chain links TRBV5-1 with TRBJ2-7; maybe TRBD1 (5 bases). The CDR3 is 13 residues long. In germline, CDR1 is SGHRS, CDR2 YFSETQ. V shed 4 bases and J shed 2 bases, with 10 bases lying between them. The CDR3 here is CASSHGQTYEQYF. The CDR3 bases are TGCGCCAGCAGCCATGGACAAACCTACGAGCAGTACTTC.